The entry that follows covers one TCR beta chain sequence. What it binds is not known. This record belongs to a study of tumor and adjacent non-tumor tissue in lung cancer. A modified ARM-PCR protocol with three rounds of nested PCR amplified TCRbeta. TCRdb re-analysed the multiplex PCR reads in MiXCR, keeping a single row per CDR3 protein. This table has about 86,000 distinct CDR3 sequences, around 76% appearing once. The template was RNA from unsorted bulk tissue. More than 3 cm separated this lung sample from the edge of the tumor. The study, taken as a whole, reports: Normal lung showed higher cumulative top 100 clone frequency than tumor.

The receptor was derived from a woman aged 45-65 years with non-small cell lung cancer. Sequencing input: distant non-tumor lung tissue.

The CDR3 DNA follows: TGTGCCAGTACCCATGGGGACCGACCGAACACTGAAGCTTTCTTT. As protein: CASTHGDRPNTEAFF. The chain recombines TRBV19 with TRBJ1-1, with D tentatively TRBD1 (5 bases). The CDR3 totals 15 residues. CDR1 is LNHDA and CDR2 is SQIVND in the germline V gene (reference sequence). The germline V and J ends were trimmed by 7 bases and 1 base, with 16 bases remaining between them.